This T cell receptor beta chain was profiled in a study of blood T cell repertoires in COVID-19. Study overall: Sources were T cells, B-cell-depleted T cells, or PBMCs; the material itself was cDNA or gDNA.

In the original analysis: Reference gene primer amplification gave nucleated cell count estimates. Some clones are missing from TCRdb's copy, which holds only in-frame ones; the method was immunoSEQ multiplex PCR. V and J calls and clone size are as listed in that table; D and trimming were resolved from the DNA. This sample has 70,000 to 95,000 clones, with nearly 90% found just once. The germline gives CDR1 SEHNR, CDR2 FQNEAQ (reference sequence). The V end lost 5 bases, the J end lost 7 bases, and 7 bases lay between the germline ends. CDR3 length equals 11 residues. The chain employs TRBV7-9 and TRBJ2-3, with D uncertain. The clonotype comes from a man aged 70-80 years with acute or convalescent COVID-19. The sequenced sample was peripheral blood. The DNA of the CDR3 is TGTGCCAGCAGCCGACAAAATACGCAGTATTTT. Translated: CASSRQNTQYF.